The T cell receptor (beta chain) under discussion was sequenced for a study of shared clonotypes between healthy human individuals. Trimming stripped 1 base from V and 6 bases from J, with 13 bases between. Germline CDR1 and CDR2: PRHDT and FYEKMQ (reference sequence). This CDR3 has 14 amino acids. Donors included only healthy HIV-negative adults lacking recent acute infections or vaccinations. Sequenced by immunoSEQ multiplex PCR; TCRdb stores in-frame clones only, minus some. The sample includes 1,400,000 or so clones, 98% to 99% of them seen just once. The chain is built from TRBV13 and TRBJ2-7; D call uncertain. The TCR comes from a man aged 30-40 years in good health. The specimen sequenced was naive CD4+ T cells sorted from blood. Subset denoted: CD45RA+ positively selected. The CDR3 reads CASSLVGDLAEQYF. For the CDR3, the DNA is TGTGCCAGCAGCTTAGTAGGAGACTTAGCCGAGCAGTACTTC.